Listed below are T cell receptor beta chains from one sample, sequenced in a study of sequential checkpoint blockade in melanoma. TCRdb keeps only in-frame clones here, not all; method: immunoSEQ multiplex PCR. Of some 35,000 clones in the sample, around nine tenths were seen once. The sample here was CD8+ T cells sorted from blood (inferred from file names), taken from a patient given nivolumab and ipilimumab in sequence. These receptors all come from a human donor with melanoma. The CDR3 runs from the conserved cysteine through the conserved F or W. A D gene is named only where the DNA matches it firmly. Some rows mark clone size as missing; the rest say once, few, many or name a class of expanded clone.

CDR3nt: TGTGCCAGCAGCGTAGGGAACTCCGGAGGGGGCTGGGAAGGCTACACCTTC
CDR3aa: CASSVGNSGGGWEGYTF
abundance: NA
d_gene: TRBD1
v_gene: TRBV9
j_gene: TRBJ1-2

CDR3nt: TGCGCCAGCAGCCAAGGCGGCGGGAGCATCTACAATGAGCAGTTCTTC
CDR3aa: CASSQGGGSIYNEQFF
abundance: NA
d_gene: TRBD2
v_gene: TRBV4-3
j_gene: TRBJ2-1

CDR3nt: TGCGCCAGCAGCCAAGTACAGGGTACGTCCTACGAGCAGTACTTC
CDR3aa: CASSQVQGTSYEQYF
abundance: NA
d_gene: NA
v_gene: TRBV4-1
j_gene: TRBJ2-7

CDR3nt: TGCAGCGTTGGGACAGCTAATTCTGGGGCCAACGTCCTGACTTTC
CDR3aa: CSVGTANSGANVLTF
abundance: once
d_gene: NA
v_gene: TRBV29-1
j_gene: TRBJ2-6

CDR3nt: TGTGCAAGTCGGGGGGACAGGGGTTCCCACGAGCAGTACTTC
CDR3aa: CASRGDRGSHEQYF
abundance: NA
d_gene: NA
v_gene: TRBV12-2
j_gene: TRBJ2-7

CDR3nt: TGTGCCAGCAGTTTATTTTCCAGCGGGAGTAATGAGCAGTTCTTC
CDR3aa: CASSLFSSGSNEQFF
abundance: NA
d_gene: TRBD2
v_gene: TRBV27
j_gene: TRBJ2-1

CDR3nt: TGCGCCAGCAGCCAGGAGACAGGACTCCTGAACACTGAAGCTTTCTTT
CDR3aa: CASSQETGLLNTEAFF
abundance: few
d_gene: NA
v_gene: TRBV4-3
j_gene: TRBJ1-1

CDR3nt: TGTGCCAGCAGCGGGGGACTCCTTAATTCACCCCTCCACTTT
CDR3aa: CASSGGLLNSPLHF
abundance: NA
d_gene: NA
v_gene: TRBV7-9
j_gene: TRBJ1-6

CDR3nt: TGTGCCAGCAGCGAAGGAGGGAATGAGCAGTTCTTC
CDR3aa: CASSEGGNEQFF
abundance: NA
d_gene: NA
v_gene: TRBV4-2
j_gene: TRBJ2-1

CDR3nt: TGTGCCAGCAGCTTAGCCGGGACAGGATACGGACGGGGCACTGAAGCTTTCTTT
CDR3aa: CASSLAGTGYGRGTEAFF
abundance: NA
d_gene: TRBD1
v_gene: TRBV7-6
j_gene: TRBJ1-1

CDR3nt: TGTGCCAGTAGTTGGACAGGAGATACCTACGAGCAGTACTTC
CDR3aa: CASSWTGDTYEQYF
abundance: NA
d_gene: TRBD1
v_gene: TRBV19
j_gene: TRBJ2-7

CDR3nt: TGTGCCAGCTGGCGAGGAGAGCAGTTCTTC
CDR3aa: CASWRGEQFF
abundance: NA
d_gene: NA
v_gene: TRBV7-9
j_gene: TRBJ2-1

CDR3nt: TGTGCCAGCAGTTCACCCAGAGTGGGCCATGAGCAGTTCTTC
CDR3aa: CASSSPRVGHEQFF
abundance: NA
d_gene: NA
v_gene: TRBV28
j_gene: TRBJ2-1

CDR3nt: TGTGCCAGCAGCTCGAGGGGACTTGTTGAGCAGTACTTC
CDR3aa: CASSSRGLVEQYF
abundance: NA
d_gene: NA
v_gene: TRBV28
j_gene: TRBJ2-5

CDR3nt: TGTGCCAGCAGCTGGGTACAGGGTGATGGCTACACCTTC
CDR3aa: CASSWVQGDGYTF
abundance: NA
d_gene: NA
v_gene: TRBV5-6
j_gene: TRBJ1-2

CDR3nt: TGTGCCAGTAGCGGAGGACAGAGAAATCAGCCCCAGCATTTT
CDR3aa: CASSGGQRNQPQHF
abundance: few
d_gene: NA
v_gene: TRBV19
j_gene: TRBJ1-5

CDR3nt: TGTGCCATCAGCAGCGGGACAGGGGGCTATGGCTACACCTTC
CDR3aa: CAISSGTGGYGYTF
abundance: NA
d_gene: TRBD1
v_gene: TRBV10-3
j_gene: TRBJ1-2

CDR3nt: TGTGCCAGCAGAAGGATTCCCGACAGAACGTGGGGCTACACCTTC
CDR3aa: CASRRIPDRTWGYTF
abundance: NA
d_gene: NA
v_gene: TRBV4-2
j_gene: TRBJ1-2

CDR3nt: TGTGCCAGTAGTACGTCAACTAATGAAAAACTGTTTTTT
CDR3aa: CASSTSTNEKLFF
abundance: NA
d_gene: NA
v_gene: TRBV19
j_gene: TRBJ1-4

CDR3nt: TGTGCCACCAGCTTGGACAGAAACTATGGCTACACCTTC
CDR3aa: CATSLDRNYGYTF
abundance: NA
d_gene: NA
v_gene: TRBV15
j_gene: TRBJ1-2

CDR3nt: TGTGCCAGCAGCGAGACTAGCGGGAGTCGGGGTGAGCAGTTCTTC
CDR3aa: CASSETSGSRGEQFF
abundance: NA
d_gene: TRBD2
v_gene: TRBV28
j_gene: TRBJ2-1

CDR3nt: TGTGCCACCAGCGGACAGCCAGTTATGAACACTGAAGCTTTCTTT
CDR3aa: CATSGQPVMNTEAFF
abundance: NA
d_gene: NA
v_gene: TRBV27
j_gene: TRBJ1-1

CDR3nt: TGTGCCAGCAGCTTGGGCCGACTAGCGGGGGAGCTGTTTTTT
CDR3aa: CASSLGRLAGELFF
abundance: NA
d_gene: TRBD2
v_gene: TRBV7-9
j_gene: TRBJ2-2

CDR3nt: TGTGCCAGCAGCCTTCGGACAGGGGTCCATCAGCCCCAGCATTTT
CDR3aa: CASSLRTGVHQPQHF
abundance: once
d_gene: TRBD1
v_gene: TRBV5-4
j_gene: TRBJ1-5

CDR3nt: TGTGCCAGCAGCCGTCTTGGGGAAGGGAGCACCGGGGAGCTGTTTTTT
CDR3aa: CASSRLGEGSTGELFF
abundance: NA
d_gene: NA
v_gene: TRBV4-1
j_gene: TRBJ2-2

CDR3nt: TGTGCCAGCAGTCACAACAGGGCAAGGAACAATGAGCAGTTCTTC
CDR3aa: CASSHNRARNNEQFF
abundance: NA
d_gene: NA
v_gene: TRBV27
j_gene: TRBJ2-1

CDR3nt: TGTGCCAACATCGCCCCGGGACTAGCGGTCAATGAGCAGTTCTTC
CDR3aa: CANIAPGLAVNEQFF
abundance: NA
d_gene: TRBD2
v_gene: TRBV7-3
j_gene: TRBJ2-1

CDR3nt: TGCGCCAGCAGCCCCTCGTCGGGACTAGTCTTTTATGAGCAGTTCTTC
CDR3aa: CASSPSSGLVFYEQFF
abundance: NA
d_gene: TRBD2
v_gene: TRBV10-1
j_gene: TRBJ2-1